Listed below are T cell receptor beta chains from one sample, sequenced in a study of shared clonotypes between healthy human individuals. Measured with immunoSEQ multiplex PCR; TCRdb has only the in-frame clones, and not every one. The sample has approximately 2.5 million clones, roughly 92% seen once; the top ten hold 0.13% to 0.15%. The specimen sequenced was naive CD4+ T cells sorted from blood. The receptors stem from a man aged 18 to 29 in good health. Both conserved end residues are part of each CDR3. Each record gives: CDR3 length, J gene, V gene, clone size, CDR3 protein. Part of the rows lack a size; the others show once, few, many or a class for expanded clones.

>15|TRBJ2-3|TRBV5-1|-
CASNPPSGVTDTQYF
>16|TRBJ2-3|TRBV30|-
CAWSVRTSGVGDTQYF
>14|TRBJ1-5|TRBV4-1|-
CASSQDGGAQPQHF
>14|TRBJ2-3|TRBV5-1|-
CASRTRSSTDTQYF
>14|TRBJ2-2|TRBV19|-
CASSVTHQTGELFF
>14|TRBJ2-3|TRBV25-1|-
CASKDRGRTDTQYF
>16|TRBJ2-3|TRBV10-1|-
CASSESRGKRTDTQYF
>14|TRBJ1-1|TRBV18|-
CASSPDRAATEAFF
>12|TRBJ2-5|TRBV7-2|-
CASSQGAETQYF
>16|TRBJ2-2|TRBV11-1|-
CASSFPDPGRTGELFF
>13|TRBJ2-7|TRBV6-1|-
CASRTTGTYEQYF
>19|TRBJ2-5|TRBV2|-
CASSEALQTSGTPRETQYF
>15|TRBJ1-1|TRBV6-1|-
CASSDPYSRSTEAFF
>13|TRBJ1-5|TRBV10-3|few
CAISEGGNQPQHF
>12|TRBJ2-1|TRBV9|-
CASSAVSLEQFF
>15|TRBJ2-1|TRBV4-1|once
CASSSQSLVYNEQFF
>15|TRBJ2-4|TRBV27|-
CASRPLGGPGNIQYF
>17|TRBJ2-2|TRBV7-2|-
CASSRTLAGGPGGELFF
>14|TRBJ2-2|TRBV11-2|-
CASSLRAGGSSLFF
>17|TRBJ2-1|TRBV4-1|-
CASSQAPLGVSYNEQFF
>15|TRBJ1-2|TRBV27|-
CASSPTAPGLYGYTF
>13|TRBJ1-5|TRBV11-2|-
CASSLSGNQPQHF
>11|TRBJ1-1|TRBV10-3|-
CAIRSNTEAFF
>14|TRBJ2-7|TRBV7-2|-
CASSLAAASYEQYF
>12|TRBJ2-5|TRBV5-4|-
CASGPGQETQYF
>16|TRBJ2-5|TRBV19|-
CASSIGGLAGQETQYF
>14|TRBJ1-3|TRBV5-4|once
CASSRRDSGNTIYF
>17|TRBJ1-5|TRBV27|-
CASSLSWGKRHNQPQHF
>12|TRBJ1-1|TRBV19|-
CASSTWNTEAFF
>13|TRBJ1-2|TRBV19|few
CASRPTGTYGYTF
>15|TRBJ1-3|TRBV4-1|-
CASSQEEDSGNTIYF
>14|TRBJ2-5|TRBV18|-
CASSQGQGRETQYF
>15|TRBJ2-3|TRBV7-6|-
CASSPRTGITDTQYF
>14|TRBJ2-1|TRBV30|-
CAFKGGLNYNEQFF
>15|TRBJ1-5|TRBV7-2|-
CASTATAAAGQPQHF
>16|TRBJ1-1|TRBV5-4|-
CASSFGQGIMNTEAFF
>16|TRBJ2-3|TRBV4-1|-
CASSQEAGPSADTQYF